The 14 T cell receptor beta chains listed next were all sequenced from one sample in a study of beta chain features in type 1 diabetes. As every portion of the isolated RNA was reverse transcribed, the sequencing read expressed TCRB transcripts. Profiling relied on immunoSEQ multiplex PCR, and the TCRdb table lists in-frame clones only, not all of them. The sample includes about 150,000 clones, 8.5% to 12% of them seen just once. Sequenced: naive CD4+ T cells from blood. Receptor source: a man aged 18 to 29 in good health.

The chain has TRBV7-8 and TRBJ2-7; 8 bases align to TRBD2. CDR1 is SGHVS and CDR2 is FQNEAQ in the germline V gene. V lost 2 bases and J lost 3; bases outside the gene matches: 6. The CDR3 extends over 15 amino acids. The CDR3 loop is CASSLRLGLDYEQYF. In DNA, the CDR3 is TGTGCCAGCAGCTTACGCCTGGGACTAGACTACGAGCAGTACTTC.

This clone has only a few counts. The chain recombines TRBV4-1 with TRBJ2-6; TRBD1 is a possible D gene (6 bases). This CDR3 comprises 15 residues. Germline CDR1 and CDR2: MGHRA and YSYEKL. The ends were cut back, 2 bases at V and 1 base at J, with 6 bases in the middle. The CDR3 DNA follows: TGCGCCAGCAGCCAAACAGGGTCTGGGGCCAACGTCCTGACTTTC. The encoded protein is CASSQTGSGANVLTF.

This clone came up a few times. The J gene is TRBJ1-1, the V gene TRBV5-4, with D possibly matching TRBD1 (5 bases). The CDR3 length is 14 residues. V was clipped by 4 bases and J by 0 bases, with 10 bases between them. The germline V gene has CDR1 SGHNT and CDR2 YYREEE (reference sequence). This CDR3 is CASSPQVLNTEAFF. CDR3 nucleotide sequence: TGTGCCAGCAGCCCACAGGTTTTGAACACTGAAGCTTTCTTT.

This clone was observed a handful of times. The V and J genes are TRBV29-1 and TRBJ2-7; tentative D call: TRBD1 (5 bases). V shed 4 bases and J shed 7 bases, with 20 bases lying between them. The CDR3 totals 14 residues. The germline CDR1 and CDR2 sequences are SQVTM and ANQGSEA. The DNA of the CDR3 is TGCAGCGTTGGGCTGCGTCTTGGGGCGATTGAGCAGTACTTC. Protein product: CSVGLRLGAIEQYF.

The chain combines TRBV10-3 with TRBJ2-3, with a possible D match to TRBD2 (6 bases). The V and J ends lost 4 bases and 4 bases respectively, with 9 bases between them. Germline-derived CDR1 and CDR2 are ENHRY and SYGVKD. This CDR3 contains 13 residues. The CDR3 region is CAISGTSSDTQYF. CDR3 in DNA: TGTGCCATCAGTGGAACTAGCTCAGATACGCAGTATTTT.

This clone was seen only a few times. The junction shows a germline mismatch at one end, possibly a read error. J is TRBJ2-2 and V is TRBV7-9; 11 bases map to TRBD1. This CDR3 is built from 15 residues. Looked up from germline, CDR1 is SEHNR and CDR2 is FQNEAQ (reference sequence). CDR3 residues: CASTLGTGGTGELFF. The CDR3 DNA is TGTGCCAGCACCTTAGGGACAGGGGGCACCGGGGAGCTGTTTTTT.

This clone was detected only a few times. The chain joins TRBV7-9 to TRBJ2-2, with TRBD1 as a possible D gene (5 bases). Trimming took off 5 bases at V and 0 bases at J, with 10 bases between the two ends. The CDR3 consists of 15 residues. The germline V gene encodes CDR1 SEHNR and CDR2 FQNEAQ (reference sequence). The chain's CDR3 is CASSPVRANTGELFF. CDR3 DNA: TGTGCCAGCAGCCCCGTCAGGGCGAACACCGGGGAGCTGTTTTTT.

This clone was recorded a few times. This chain connects TRBV2 to TRBJ1-6; D may be TRBD1 (5 bases). Germline V gene sequence: CDR1 SNHLY, CDR2 FYNNEI. The CDR3 loop spans 15 amino acids. Trimming stripped 3 bases from V and 9 bases from J, with 15 bases between. CDR3 protein: CASSEARQNGSPLHF. The CDR3 DNA is TGTGCCAGCAGTGAGGCACGACAGAATGGTTCACCCCTCCACTTT.

This clone came up a few times. The J gene is TRBJ2-3, the V gene TRBV6-4; D not certain. Germline CDR1 is MRHNA and CDR2 is SNTAGT. The CDR3 totals 13 residues. Trimming removed 4 bases at V and 2 bases at J, with 7 bases between. The CDR3: CASSAQATDTQYF. The CDR3 nucleotides read TGTGCCAGCAGTGCCCAGGCCACAGATACGCAGTATTTT.

This clone was seen more than once but under ten times. The chain is built from TRBV29-1 and TRBJ1-2; the D gene is possibly TRBD1 (5 bases). Germline V gene data show CDR1 as SQVTM and CDR2 as ANQGSEA. The germline V and J ends were trimmed by 3 bases and 4 bases, with 12 bases remaining between them. The CDR3 is 13 residues long. CDR3 sequence reads: CSVERGGGYGYTF. CDR3 coding DNA: TGCAGCGTTGAGCGGGGGGGTGGCTATGGCTACACCTTC.

V is TRBV19 and J is TRBJ2-2, with D possibly being TRBD2 (6 bases). Germline CDR1 and CDR2: LNHDA and SQIVND (reference sequence). This CDR3 region has 15 residues. The V and J ends lost 5 bases and 0 bases respectively, with 10 bases between them. The CDR3 loop is CASSRGAPNTGELFF. The CDR3 DNA reads TGTGCCAGTAGTCGCGGGGCCCCGAACACCGGGGAGCTGTTTTTT.

CDR3: CASSRDYQETQYF. In DNA form, the CDR3 reads TGTGCCAGTAGCCGGGACTACCAAGAGACCCAGTACTTC. This rearrangement joins TRBV19 to TRBJ2-5, with D possibly TRBD2 on 6 matching bases. The CDR3 extends over 13 amino acids. Germline V CDR1 and CDR2: LNHDA, SQIVND (reference sequence). Trimming removed 6 bases at V and 0 bases at J, with 8 bases between.

A few counts support this clone. The chain recombines TRBV27 with TRBJ2-2; 14 positions agree with TRBD2. V shed 6 bases and J 5 bases; nucleotides not matched to a gene: 2. This CDR3 is 15 amino acids long. CDR1 and CDR2 (germline): MNHEY, SMNVEV (reference sequence). As DNA, the CDR3 is TGTGCCAGCAGCAGACTAGCGGGGGGGACCGGGGAGCTGTTTTTT. It codes for CASSRLAGGTGELFF.

In this sample, this clone turned up a few times. The V call is TRBV25-1, the J call TRBJ2-7; TRBD1 might be the D (5 bases). Germline CDR1 and CDR2: MGHDK and SYGVNS. CDR3 length equals 15 residues. V gave up 0 bases and J gave up 0 bases, with 9 bases separating them. Here the CDR3 reads CASSEYGAASYEQYF. The CDR3 DNA reads as TGTGCCAGCAGTGAATATGGGGCAGCCTCCTACGAGCAGTACTTC.